This T cell receptor (beta chain) came from a study of Ad26.COV2.S vaccination and SARS-CoV-2 variants. Study-level background: Once, or twice with 56 days between doses, Ad26.COV2.S was given intramuscularly.

This sample's treatment: around 19 received Ad26.COV2.S at low or high dose, single or two shots; about 5 received placebo; per-sample allocation not given. Following the first vaccine or placebo injection, samples were taken on day 63. CDR3 length equals 14 residues. CDR1 is SGDLS, CDR2 YYNGEE, per germline. V was trimmed by 0 bases and J by 5 bases, leaving 9 bases between them. Produced via immunoSEQ multiplex PCR; TCRdb's table is partial and in-frame only. The repertoire holds 330,000 or so clones, with roughly 90% as singletons. Source: peripheral blood, taken in a trial of Ad26.COV2.S vaccine versus placebo. The TCR sequence derives from a person aged 18-60 years who received the Ad26.COV2.S COVID-19 vaccine or a placebo. The chain recombines TRBV9 with TRBJ2-1; D is uncertain. CDR3 loop: CASSVDETHNEQFF. DNA for the CDR3: TGTGCCAGCAGCGTAGATGAGACGCACAATGAGCAGTTCTTC. The full variable domain, its missing parts supplied by reference TRBV9 and TRBJ2-1, is DSGVTQTPKHLITATGQRVTLRCSPRSGDLSVYWYQQSLDQGLQFLIQYYNGEERAKGNILERFSAQQFPDLHSELNLSSLELGDSALYFCASSVDETHNEQFFGPGTRLTVL.